This TCR beta chain emerged from a study of T cells in Graves' hyperthyroidism and ophthalmopathy. This clonotype was detected ten times or more. The CDR3 sequence is 13 residues long. Germline V lookup: CDR1 ENHRY, CDR2 SYGVKD. The ends were cut back, 3 bases at V and 5 bases at J, with 10 bases in the middle. RNA transcripts yielded amplified TCR beta CDR3 regions. HTBI primers were employed in a first-round RT-PCR of the TCR CDR3. In TCRdb, the multiplex PCR reads were re-called with MiXCR into one record per CDR3 protein. The top ten clones hold 16% of a sample with under 750,000 distinct CDR3 sequences, approximately 18% of them seen once.

This TCR came from a woman aged 45-65 years with Graves' hyperthyroidism that later progressed to Graves' ophthalmopathy. The chain employs TRBV10-3 and TRBJ2-5, with D possibly matching TRBD1 (5 bases). Sequenced material: blood. CDR3 in amino acids: CAISDGQGETQYF. CDR3 nucleotides: TGTGCCATCAGTGACGGTCAGGGTGAGACCCAGTACTTC.